This TCR beta chain was found in a study of shared clonotypes between healthy human individuals. The CDR3 sequence is 12 residues long. Looked up from germline, CDR1 is KGHSH and CDR2 is LQKENI. V was trimmed by 4 bases and J by 4 bases, leaving 7 bases between them. The table came from immunoSEQ multiplex PCR; TCRdb's copy has only in-frame clones and leaves some out. Here the sample spans 2 million to 3 million clones, roughly 93% being singletons. A remark on this clone: The antigen is unknown.

Study conclusions and caveats: Sampling was confined to blood; repertoires within tissues likely differ. Some naive CD4 clonotypes, 4% to 6%, turned up in common across four donors.

Sequenced material: naive CD4+ T cells from PBMCs. Subset: CD45RA+ positively selected. The gene calls are TRBV18 and TRBJ1-2; no clear D. The clonotype comes from a man between 18 and 29 years old in good health. Some clones in this sample may be carry-over from other donors' samples. CDR3 sequence reads: CASSQGVYGYTF. In DNA, the CDR3 is TGTGCCAGCTCACAAGGAGTCTATGGCTACACCTTC.